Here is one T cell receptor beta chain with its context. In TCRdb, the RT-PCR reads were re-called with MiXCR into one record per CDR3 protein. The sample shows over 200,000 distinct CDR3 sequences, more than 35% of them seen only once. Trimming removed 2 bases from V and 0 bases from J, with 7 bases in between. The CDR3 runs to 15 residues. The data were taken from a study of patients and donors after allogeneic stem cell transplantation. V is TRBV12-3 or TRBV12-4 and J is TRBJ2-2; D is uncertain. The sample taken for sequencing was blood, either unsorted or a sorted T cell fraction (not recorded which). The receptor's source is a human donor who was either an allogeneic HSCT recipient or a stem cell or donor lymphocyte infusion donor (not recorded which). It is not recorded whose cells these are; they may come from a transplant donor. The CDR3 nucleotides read TGTGCCAGCAGTTTAAACAGCCCGAACACCGGGGAGCTGTTTTTT. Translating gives CASSLNSPNTGELFF.